The rows below give T cell receptor beta chains drawn from one sample of a study of cytomegalovirus exposure and HLA in healthy donors. Using immunoSEQ multiplex PCR, the repertoire was profiled, and TCRdb retains in-frame clones only, with some absent. Among over 95,000 clones listed, around 77% were seen once. Source material: PBMCs. The receptors stem from a man aged 40-55 years in good health and CMV-seropositive. The CDR3 runs from the conserved cysteine through the conserved F or W. D genes are given only for firm matches. Size tells how often a clone was seen (once, few, many) or the class of an expanded clone, and some rows leave it out.

d_call: .; v_call: TRBV4-3; j_call: TRBJ1-6; clone_size: .; cdr3_aa: CASRQTGPHNSPLHF; cdr3_nt: TGCGCCAGCAGACAAACAGGGCCACATAATTCACCCCTCCACTTT
d_call: TRBD1; v_call: TRBV5-6; j_call: TRBJ1-6; clone_size: few; cdr3_aa: CASSLDTGDPYNSPLHF; cdr3_nt: TGTGCCAGCAGCTTGGACACAGGGGACCCATATAATTCACCCCTCCACTTT
d_call: TRBD1; v_call: TRBV5-1; j_call: TRBJ1-4; clone_size: .; cdr3_aa: CASSWTGVNEKLFF; cdr3_nt: TGCGCCAGCAGCTGGACAGGGGTTAATGAAAAACTGTTTTTT
d_call: .; v_call: TRBV6-5; j_call: TRBJ1-4; clone_size: few; cdr3_aa: CASSYSNQGNEKLFF; cdr3_nt: TGTGCCAGCAGTTACTCGAATCAGGGTAATGAAAAACTGTTTTTT
d_call: TRBD1; v_call: TRBV5-1; j_call: TRBJ2-5; clone_size: few; cdr3_aa: CASSPGTGAEETQYF; cdr3_nt: TGCGCCAGCAGCCCGGGGACAGGGGCCGAGGAGACCCAGTACTTC
d_call: .; v_call: TRBV13; j_call: TRBJ2-1; clone_size: .; cdr3_aa: CASSPRLPWEQFF; cdr3_nt: TGTGCCAGCAGCCCCCGACTTCCTTGGGAGCAGTTCTTC
d_call: .; v_call: TRBV6-6; j_call: TRBJ2-2; clone_size: .; cdr3_aa: CASSYSFDTGELFF; cdr3_nt: TGTGCCAGCAGTTACTCGTTCGACACCGGGGAGCTGTTTTTT
d_call: TRBD1; v_call: TRBV7-6; j_call: TRBJ1-2; clone_size: .; cdr3_aa: CASSPMGTGTYGYTF; cdr3_nt: TGTGCCAGCAGCCCGATGGGGACAGGGACCTATGGCTACACCTTC
d_call: TRBD1; v_call: TRBV6-6; j_call: TRBJ1-1; clone_size: .; cdr3_aa: CASSDRVRTEAFF; cdr3_nt: TGTGCCAGCAGCGACAGGGTGAGGACTGAAGCTTTCTTT
d_call: TRBD1; v_call: TRBV5-1; j_call: TRBJ1-5; clone_size: .; cdr3_aa: CANRGRTGGEVRQPQHF; cdr3_nt: TGCGCCAACAGAGGCCGGACAGGGGGCGAGGTAAGGCAGCCCCAGCATTTT
d_call: .; v_call: TRBV4-1; j_call: TRBJ2-6; clone_size: .; cdr3_aa: CASSQGGRGTNSGANVLTF; cdr3_nt: TGCGCCAGCAGCCAAGGGGGTCGGGGTACAAATTCTGGGGCCAACGTCCTGACTTTC
d_call: .; v_call: TRBV2; j_call: TRBJ1-5; clone_size: once; cdr3_aa: CASSEGRGMPQHF; cdr3_nt: TGTGCCAGCAGTGAAGGAAGGGGTATGCCCCAGCATTTT
d_call: TRBD2; v_call: TRBV5-1; j_call: TRBJ2-1; clone_size: few; cdr3_aa: CASSSRTYLAGGVFEQFF; cdr3_nt: TGCGCCAGCAGCTCCCGAACGTATCTAGCGGGGGGGGTTTTTGAGCAGTTCTTC
d_call: .; v_call: TRBV5-6; j_call: TRBJ2-1; clone_size: .; cdr3_aa: CASSLLAANEQFF; cdr3_nt: TGTGCCAGCAGCTTGTTGGCTGCCAATGAGCAGTTCTTC
d_call: TRBD1; v_call: TRBV18; j_call: TRBJ1-2; clone_size: .; cdr3_aa: CASSPPPGGSYGYTF; cdr3_nt: TGTGCCAGCTCACCACCCCCAGGGGGCTCGTACGGCTACACCTTC
d_call: .; v_call: TRBV18; j_call: TRBJ2-5; clone_size: .; cdr3_aa: CASSTRTETQYF; cdr3_nt: TGTGCCAGCTCAACGCGAACAGAGACCCAGTACTTC
d_call: TRBD2; v_call: TRBV27; j_call: TRBJ2-3; clone_size: few; cdr3_aa: CASSTGLAGGTDTQYF; cdr3_nt: TGTGCCAGCAGTACGGGACTAGCGGGGGGCACAGATACGCAGTATTTT
d_call: TRBD2; v_call: TRBV27; j_call: TRBJ2-1; clone_size: .; cdr3_aa: CASRWGGKAREQFF; cdr3_nt: TGTGCCAGCCGTTGGGGGGGGAAGGCGCGTGAGCAGTTCTTC
d_call: TRBD1; v_call: TRBV7-2; j_call: TRBJ1-1; clone_size: .; cdr3_aa: CASSQVGQRSEAFF; cdr3_nt: TGTGCCAGCAGCCAAGTGGGACAGCGCTCCGAAGCTTTCTTT
d_call: .; v_call: TRBV2; j_call: TRBJ1-5; clone_size: .; cdr3_aa: CASSEEGRGGQPQHF; cdr3_nt: TGTGCCAGCAGTGAAGAGGGCAGGGGCGGGCAGCCCCAGCATTTT
d_call: .; v_call: TRBV19; j_call: TRBJ2-7; clone_size: once; cdr3_aa: CASTPGWGDEQYF; cdr3_nt: TGTGCCAGTACCCCAGGGTGGGGGGACGAGCAGTACTTC
d_call: .; v_call: TRBV28; j_call: TRBJ2-7; clone_size: .; cdr3_aa: CASRTSSYVFVYEQYF; cdr3_nt: TGTGCCAGCAGAACTAGCTCTTATGTTTTCGTCTACGAGCAGTACTTC
d_call: .; v_call: TRBV6-5; j_call: TRBJ1-4; clone_size: .; cdr3_aa: CASREFATNEKLFF; cdr3_nt: TGTGCCAGCAGGGAGTTCGCGACTAATGAAAAACTGTTTTTT
d_call: TRBD1; v_call: TRBV6-5; j_call: TRBJ1-4; clone_size: once; cdr3_aa: CASSYYRGNEKLFF; cdr3_nt: TGTGCCAGCAGTTACTACAGGGGTAATGAAAAACTGTTTTTT
d_call: .; v_call: TRBV28; j_call: TRBJ1-1; clone_size: .; cdr3_aa: CASSLGFGGGRRGTEAFF; cdr3_nt: TGTGCCAGCAGTTTAGGGTTCGGGGGAGGCAGGCGTGGGACTGAAGCTTTCTTT
d_call: .; v_call: TRBV27; j_call: TRBJ2-3; clone_size: .; cdr3_aa: CASSAPGTSSTDTQYF; cdr3_nt: TGTGCCAGCAGTGCCCCCGGGACTTCTAGCACAGATACGCAGTATTTT
d_call: .; v_call: TRBV11-2; j_call: TRBJ2-5; clone_size: few; cdr3_aa: CASSRTGTAQRETQYF; cdr3_nt: TGTGCCAGCAGCAGAACAGGGACCGCGCAACGAGAGACCCAGTACTTC
d_call: .; v_call: TRBV5-5; j_call: TRBJ1-2; clone_size: .; cdr3_aa: CASSLERGYLYGYTF; cdr3_nt: TGTGCCAGCAGCTTGGAACGCGGCTATCTTTATGGCTACACCTTC